Sequencing of this TCR beta chain was carried out in a study of T cell responses to AZD1222 COVID-19 vaccine. Study results and limitations: In a largely white British group with more females than males, clonal diversity was possibly underestimated. Close to half of all spike-specific TCRs reportedly target regions of the variants that are unmutated. Repertoires in all cases were sampled only once the peak T cell response had passed. Dominant at 160-218 and 743-854, vaccine-associated CD4 TCRs also spanned spike.

The germline CDR1 and CDR2 sequences are SGDLS and YYNGEE. This CDR3 comprises 15 residues. Trimming shortened V by 4 bases and J by 5 bases, and 18 bases separated the two germline ends. Sequencing used immunoSEQ multiplex PCR; TCRdb keeps in-frame clones, though not all of them. The table lists about 120,000 clones, about 90% of them singletons. For this clone: No antigen is known for it.

The specimen was peripheral blood, collected on day 0 of AZD1222 vaccination. The chain joins TRBV9 to TRBJ1-2, with a tentative D call TRBD1 (5 bases). The receptor comes from an adult in good health. CDR3 region: CASSLVPGTTYGYTF. The CDR3 DNA reads as TGTGCCAGCAGCCTAGTCCCCGGGACTACTTATGGCTACACCTTC.